These T cell receptor beta chains were read from a single sample in a study of regulatory T cells in long-lasting Graves disease. MiXCR, run by TCRdb on the multiplex PCR reads, gives a single entry per CDR3 protein. The data show approximately 360,000 distinct CDR3 sequences, around 23% seen once. The input for sequencing was peripheral blood mononuclear cells (PBMCs), taken when the disease was refractory, from a patient treated with antithyroid drugs. The receptors derive from a woman aged 40 to 50 with Graves disease. The CDR3 runs from the conserved cysteine through the conserved F or W. Each record gives: clone size, V gene, J gene, D gene, CDR3 DNA, CDR3 protein. D genes are given only for firm matches. Size is stated for part of the rows, as once, few or many counts, or as a class when the clone is expanded.

clone_size: many
v_call: TRBV28
j_call: TRBJ2-7
d_call: TRBD1
cdr3_nt: TGTGCCAGCAGTCTGCTAAGCGACAGGGGGCTCGAGCAGTACTTC
cdr3_aa: CASSLLSDRGLEQYF

clone_size: many
v_call: TRBV12-3/TRBV12-4
j_call: TRBJ2-7
d_call: TRBD2
cdr3_nt: TGTGCCAGCAACTTAGCGGGTGGATCCTACGAGCAGTACTTC
cdr3_aa: CASNLAGGSYEQYF

clone_size: few
v_call: TRBV20-1
j_call: TRBJ2-7
d_call: NA
cdr3_nt: TGCAGTGCTAGAGATTCTGGGGAGTACGAGCAGTACTTC
cdr3_aa: CSARDSGEYEQYF

clone_size: few
v_call: TRBV11-2
j_call: TRBJ2-7
d_call: NA
cdr3_nt: TGTGCCAGCAGCCCAAGCGTGGGTAGCTACGAGCAGTACTTC
cdr3_aa: CASSPSVGSYEQYF

clone_size: few
v_call: TRBV6-5
j_call: TRBJ1-6
d_call: NA
cdr3_nt: TGTGCCAGCAGTTATGGGGGATCACCCCTCCACTTT
cdr3_aa: CASSYGGSPLHF

clone_size: NA
v_call: TRBV9
j_call: TRBJ1-6
d_call: NA
cdr3_nt: TGTGCCAGCAGTTCTCGGGGGGCTTTAGGGTCACCCCTCCACTTT
cdr3_aa: CASSSRGALGSPLHF

clone_size: NA
v_call: TRBV13
j_call: TRBJ1-2
d_call: TRBD1
cdr3_nt: TGTGCCAGCAGCCAAGGACAGGGACCCAACTATGGCTACACCTTC
cdr3_aa: CASSQGQGPNYGYTF

clone_size: NA
v_call: TRBV6-1
j_call: TRBJ2-7
d_call: TRBD2
cdr3_nt: TGTGCCAGCAGTGGAATTCTGCTGCGGGAGGTTACCTACGAGCAGTACTTC
cdr3_aa: CASSGILLREVTYEQYF

clone_size: many
v_call: TRBV6-1
j_call: TRBJ2-7
d_call: NA
cdr3_nt: TGTGCCAGCAGTGATCTAGCGAAGTTCTACGAGCAGTACTTC
cdr3_aa: CASSDLAKFYEQYF

clone_size: NA
v_call: TRBV28
j_call: TRBJ1-1
d_call: NA
cdr3_nt: TGTGCCAGCCGACGGGAAGGGACGAGGAACACTGAAGCTTTCTTT
cdr3_aa: CASRREGTRNTEAFF

clone_size: few
v_call: TRBV10-3
j_call: TRBJ2-3
d_call: NA
cdr3_nt: TGTGCCATCAGGGCAGGGGTAGTTTTTCCGGATACGCAGTATTTT
cdr3_aa: CAIRAGVVFPDTQYF

clone_size: many
v_call: TRBV2
j_call: TRBJ2-7
d_call: TRBD2
cdr3_nt: TGTGCCAGCCGCCAAGAATCCGGGACTAGCGGAAACGAGCAGTACTTC
cdr3_aa: CASRQESGTSGNEQYF

clone_size: many
v_call: TRBV24-1
j_call: TRBJ2-7
d_call: NA
cdr3_nt: TGTGCCACCAGTGATTTGAGGATGCTAGGGTCCTACGAGCAGTACTTC
cdr3_aa: CATSDLRMLGSYEQYF

clone_size: NA
v_call: TRBV5-1
j_call: TRBJ2-7
d_call: NA
cdr3_nt: TGCGCCAGCAGCTTGGTAGGTGGGAGGCTCGACGAGCAGTACTTC
cdr3_aa: CASSLVGGRLDEQYF

clone_size: NA
v_call: TRBV20-1
j_call: TRBJ2-7
d_call: NA
cdr3_nt: TGCAGTGCTCCCCGAGCGGGTGCCGCCTACGAGCAGTACTTC
cdr3_aa: CSAPRAGAAYEQYF

clone_size: NA
v_call: TRBV24-1
j_call: TRBJ2-1
d_call: NA
cdr3_nt: TGTGCCACCAGTGATTTAGTCAATGAGCAGTTCTTC
cdr3_aa: CATSDLVNEQFF

clone_size: many
v_call: TRBV28
j_call: TRBJ2-7
d_call: TRBD2
cdr3_nt: TGTGCCAGCAGTTTAACCTGGCTAGCGGGAGCAGCCTACGAGCAGTACTTC
cdr3_aa: CASSLTWLAGAAYEQYF

clone_size: few
v_call: TRBV25-1
j_call: TRBJ1-4
d_call: NA
cdr3_nt: TGTGCCAGCAGTGAAAGGGCAAAAAGACCCCATGAAAAACTGTTTTTT
cdr3_aa: CASSERAKRPHEKLFF

clone_size: many
v_call: TRBV28
j_call: TRBJ1-2
d_call: NA
cdr3_nt: TGTCATACTCAACGTTCAGGGGCCCACTATGGCTACACCTTC
cdr3_aa: CHTQRSGAHYGYTF

clone_size: many
v_call: TRBV27
j_call: TRBJ2-7
d_call: NA
cdr3_nt: TGTGCCAGCGGGAGCTCCTACGAGCAGTACTTC
cdr3_aa: CASGSSYEQYF

clone_size: few
v_call: TRBV30
j_call: TRBJ1-1
d_call: NA
cdr3_nt: TGTGCCTGGAGGACGGTGAACACTGAAGCTTTCTTT
cdr3_aa: CAWRTVNTEAFF

clone_size: few
v_call: TRBV12-3/TRBV12-4
j_call: TRBJ2-4
d_call: TRBD2
cdr3_nt: TGTGCCAGCAGTTTAGGGAGTAACGGGAGCGGGAGAAACATTCAGTACTTC
cdr3_aa: CASSLGSNGSGRNIQYF

clone_size: few
v_call: TRBV5-1
j_call: TRBJ2-2
d_call: NA
cdr3_nt: TGCGCCAGCAGCTGGTCGGACCGGAACACCGGGGAGCTGTTTTTT
cdr3_aa: CASSWSDRNTGELFF

clone_size: once
v_call: TRBV6-5
j_call: TRBJ2-3
d_call: TRBD2
cdr3_nt: TGTGCCAGCAGTTACTCAGGGGACTACACAGATACGCAGTATTTT
cdr3_aa: CASSYSGDYTDTQYF

clone_size: NA
v_call: TRBV24-1
j_call: TRBJ2-2
d_call: NA
cdr3_nt: TGTGCCACCAGAGGCCGGGGAGGCGGGGAGCTGTTTTTT
cdr3_aa: CATRGRGGGELFF

clone_size: few
v_call: TRBV2
j_call: TRBJ2-7
d_call: TRBD2
cdr3_nt: TGTGCCAACCCGACTAGCGGGAGGTCGTACGAGCAGTACTTC
cdr3_aa: CANPTSGRSYEQYF

clone_size: NA
v_call: TRBV2
j_call: TRBJ1-2
d_call: TRBD1
cdr3_nt: TGTGCCAGCAGCTTGGGGACAGTACTTTATGGCTACACCTTC
cdr3_aa: CASSLGTVLYGYTF

clone_size: few
v_call: TRBV6-9
j_call: TRBJ2-1
d_call: TRBD2
cdr3_nt: TGTGCCAGCAGTTACTCACTAGCGGGATGGGGTAGCAATGAGCAGTTCTTC
cdr3_aa: CASSYSLAGWGSNEQFF

clone_size: many
v_call: TRBV2
j_call: TRBJ1-4
d_call: NA
cdr3_nt: TGTGCCAGCAGTGACGGGAGAGGTGCGAATGAAAAACTGTTTTTT
cdr3_aa: CASSDGRGANEKLFF

clone_size: many
v_call: TRBV12-3/TRBV12-4
j_call: TRBJ2-2
d_call: TRBD1
cdr3_nt: TGTGCCAGCAGTTTCAAGGGGGCTGGGACCGGGGAGCTGTTTTTT
cdr3_aa: CASSFKGAGTGELFF

clone_size: many
v_call: TRBV28
j_call: TRBJ1-1
d_call: NA
cdr3_nt: TGTGCCAGCAAGGGCAGTTTGAGGGCGAACACTGAAGCTTTCTTT
cdr3_aa: CASKGSLRANTEAFF

clone_size: many
v_call: TRBV29-1
j_call: TRBJ2-4
d_call: NA
cdr3_nt: TGCAGCGTTGGCGCGGGCGGGGCCTTAAACATTCAGTACTTC
cdr3_aa: CSVGAGGALNIQYF

clone_size: many
v_call: TRBV28
j_call: TRBJ2-1
d_call: TRBD2
cdr3_nt: TGTGCCAGCACCCCCCGACTAGCGGGAGACGAGGATGAGCAGTTCTTC
cdr3_aa: CASTPRLAGDEDEQFF

clone_size: few
v_call: TRBV5-6
j_call: TRBJ2-7
d_call: NA
cdr3_nt: TGTGCCAGCAGACGAATGGCAGGCAGGTACGAGCAGTACTTC
cdr3_aa: CASRRMAGRYEQYF

clone_size: many
v_call: TRBV28
j_call: TRBJ2-5
d_call: NA
cdr3_nt: TGTGCCAGCAGTTCCCCCCCGGAGACCCAGTACTTC
cdr3_aa: CASSSPPETQYF

clone_size: many
v_call: TRBV6-2/TRBV6-3
j_call: TRBJ1-5
d_call: NA
cdr3_nt: TGTGCCAGCAGTTGGACTGACAGCAATCAGCCCCAGCATTTT
cdr3_aa: CASSWTDSNQPQHF

clone_size: few
v_call: TRBV3-1
j_call: TRBJ2-2
d_call: NA
cdr3_nt: TGTGCCAGCAGCCAAGATCTGATAGCGGCCGGGGAGCTGTTTTTT
cdr3_aa: CASSQDLIAAGELFF

clone_size: many
v_call: TRBV28
j_call: TRBJ2-7
d_call: NA
cdr3_nt: TGTGCCAGCAGTCCCCTGTCCGAGCAGTACTTC
cdr3_aa: CASSPLSEQYF

clone_size: once
v_call: TRBV7-2
j_call: TRBJ2-2
d_call: NA
cdr3_nt: TGTGCCAGCAGCGTAGCATACGGACAGATTAAAGACACCGGGGAGCTGTTTTTT
cdr3_aa: CASSVAYGQIKDTGELFF

clone_size: NA
v_call: TRBV7-4
j_call: TRBJ1-1
d_call: TRBD1
cdr3_nt: TGTGCCAGCAGCGCCGACAGGGTGGGCACTGAAGCTTTCTTT
cdr3_aa: CASSADRVGTEAFF

clone_size: few
v_call: TRBV4-1
j_call: TRBJ2-2
d_call: TRBD2
cdr3_nt: TGCGCCAGCAGCCCATCGACTAGCGGGGTTACGAACACCGGGGAGCTGTTTTTT
cdr3_aa: CASSPSTSGVTNTGELFF

clone_size: NA
v_call: TRBV3-1
j_call: TRBJ1-1
d_call: NA
cdr3_nt: TGTGCCAGCAACCAGGGGCAAATCTCTGAAGCTTTCTTT
cdr3_aa: CASNQGQISEAFF

clone_size: many
v_call: TRBV6-5
j_call: TRBJ1-1
d_call: NA
cdr3_nt: TGTGCCAGCAGTTACCATCCGGAGGACACTGAAGCTTTCTTT
cdr3_aa: CASSYHPEDTEAFF

clone_size: few
v_call: TRBV6-5
j_call: TRBJ1-2
d_call: TRBD1
cdr3_nt: TGTGCCAGCAGTTACCCCAGGACAGGGGATGGCTACACCTTC
cdr3_aa: CASSYPRTGDGYTF

clone_size: many
v_call: TRBV2
j_call: TRBJ2-5
d_call: TRBD2
cdr3_nt: TGTGCCAGCAGTCCAGCGGGAGGTCTTTTGGAGACCCAGTACTTC
cdr3_aa: CASSPAGGLLETQYF

clone_size: NA
v_call: TRBV5-5
j_call: TRBJ2-2
d_call: NA
cdr3_nt: TGTGCCAGCAGCTTGCTAACTTCCGGCACCGGGGAGCTGTTTTTT
cdr3_aa: CASSLLTSGTGELFF

clone_size: few
v_call: TRBV7-8
j_call: TRBJ1-2
d_call: TRBD1
cdr3_nt: TGTGCCAGCAGCCAAGAGACAGGGGTCAATGGCTACACCTTC
cdr3_aa: CASSQETGVNGYTF

clone_size: many
v_call: TRBV5-6
j_call: TRBJ1-5
d_call: NA
cdr3_nt: TGTGCCAGCAGCTTTGCGGGGACAAAAAAGCCCCAGCATTTT
cdr3_aa: CASSFAGTKKPQHF

clone_size: NA
v_call: TRBV7-3
j_call: TRBJ2-1
d_call: TRBD2
cdr3_nt: TGTGCCAGCAGCTTACTAGCGGGAGTTTTCAATGAGCAGTTCTTC
cdr3_aa: CASSLLAGVFNEQFF

clone_size: NA
v_call: TRBV29-1
j_call: TRBJ1-1
d_call: NA
cdr3_nt: TGCAGCCGACAGGATATGAACACTGAAGCTTTCTTT
cdr3_aa: CSRQDMNTEAFF

clone_size: NA
v_call: TRBV6-1
j_call: TRBJ2-2
d_call: TRBD1
cdr3_nt: TGTGCCAGCAGTCCCAGGACAGGGAGAAGCGGGGAGCTGTTTTTT
cdr3_aa: CASSPRTGRSGELFF

clone_size: NA
v_call: TRBV27
j_call: TRBJ2-1
d_call: TRBD2
cdr3_nt: TGTGCCAGCAGTTTATCGGCTAGCGGGCTCAAGAACAATGAGCAGTTCTTC
cdr3_aa: CASSLSASGLKNNEQFF